This passage covers 30 T cell receptor beta chains from one sample sequenced in a study of blood T cell repertoires in COVID-19. The assay was immunoSEQ multiplex PCR, and TCRdb's table has in-frame clones only and misses some. The sample includes roughly 200,000 clones, roughly 87% of them seen just once. Sample: PBMCs or T cells enriched from blood (not recorded which). The origin of the receptors is a woman aged 25 to 39 who had recovered from COVID-19.

This clone was seen just once. The V and J genes are TRBV5-4 and TRBJ2-2; TRBD2 aligns across 14 bases. Germline V lookup: CDR1 SGHNT, CDR2 YYREEE (reference sequence). CDR3 length: 18 amino acids. V was clipped by 3 bases and J by 2 bases; unmatched bases: 6. CDR3 sequence (DNA): TGTGCCAGCAGCTCCGGACTAGCGGGGGGCCTAAACACCGGGGAGCTGTTTTTT. Translating gives CASSSGLAGGLNTGELFF.

This sequence joins TRBV2 and TRBJ1-2; 7 bases are a match to TRBD1. The CDR3 has 17 residues. CDR1 is SNHLY and CDR2 is FYNNEI in the germline V gene. After removal of 6 bases from V and 1 base from J, the junction contained 14 bases not matched to a gene. The CDR3, as DNA: TGTGCCAGCAGCATCATTGCTTCGGGACAGTTTAACTATGGCTACACCTTC. The encoded protein is CASSIIASGQFNYGYTF.

The chain links TRBV7-9 to TRBJ2-7, with TRBD2 identical over 12 bases. Per the germline V gene, CDR1 is SEHNR and CDR2 is FQNEAQ (reference sequence). The junction had 6 bases not matched to a gene; V was cut back by 7 bases and J by 2 bases. The CDR3 spans 15 residues. CDR3 sequence: CASNELAGGTYEQYF. CDR3 coding DNA: TGTGCCAGCAACGAACTAGCGGGAGGTACCTACGAGCAGTACTTC.

CDR3 sequence (DNA): TGTGCCAGCCCACCCAGGCAGCCCCAGCATTTT. Its protein product is CASPPRQPQHF. The chain recombines TRBV7-8 with TRBJ1-5; no reliable D call. The length of the CDR3 is 11 residues. The germline CDR1 and CDR2 sequences are SGHVS and FQNEAQ. The ends were cut back, 8 bases at V and 7 bases at J, with 9 bases in the middle.

The gene calls are TRBV29-1 and TRBJ1-2, with a weak D call TRBD1 (5 bases). CDR1 SQVTM and CDR2 ANQGSEA come from the germline V gene. V lost 8 bases and J lost 4, with 14 bases in between. The CDR3 loop spans 12 amino acids. The CDR3 DNA follows: TGCAGCCTAAGGACCGGGGGCTATGGCTACACCTTC. Protein product: CSLRTGGYGYTF.

The chain employs TRBV29-1 and TRBJ1-2; 9 bases align to TRBD1. Losses at the gene ends were 5 bases for V and 5 bases for J; bases not matched to a gene: 9. This CDR3 contains 14 residues. Germline V gene sequence: CDR1 SQVTM, CDR2 ANQGSEA. CDR3 nucleotide sequence: TGCAGCGTTAGAATACAGGGGGCCTTATATGGCTACACCTTC. Amino acids: CSVRIQGALYGYTF. Full variable domain (outside the CDR3, taken from reference TRBV29-1 and TRBJ1-2): SAVISQKPSRDICQRGTSLTIQCQVDSQVTMMFWYRQQPGQSLTLIATANQGSEATYESGFVIDKFPISRPNLTFSTLTVSNMSPEDSSIYLCSVRIQGALYGYTFGSGTRLTVV.

The rearrangement links TRBV7-9 to TRBJ2-4; possible D gene TRBD2, 6 bases. This CDR3 comprises 15 residues. Germline values: CDR1 SEHNR, CDR2 FQNEAQ (reference sequence). V shed 3 bases and J shed 0 bases, with 9 bases lying between them. CDR3 loop: CASSLAEGAKNIQYF. The CDR3 nucleotides are TGTGCCAGCAGCTTGGCGGAGGGAGCCAAAAACATTCAGTACTTC.

The chain links TRBV5-1 to TRBJ2-3, with 14 nucleotides matching TRBD2. There are 18 residues in the CDR3. The ends lost 5 bases at V and 4 bases at J; junction bases unmatched: 12. Germline V gene sequence: CDR1 SGHRS, CDR2 YFSETQ. The CDR3 coding sequence is TGCGCCAGCAGTCAGACTAGCGGGGGGGCCAGAGAGGCAGATACGCAGTATTTT. As protein: CASSQTSGGAREADTQYF.

Comments on this clone: The germline gene is not matched at one end of the junction; a read error may be the cause. The chain carries TRBV13 and TRBJ1-5; D ambiguous. This CDR3 has 14 amino acids. Germline CDR1 is PRHDT and CDR2 is FYEKMQ (reference sequence). The DNA of the CDR3 is TGTGCCAGCAGCTTCAGAGGGATAAATCTGCCCCAGCATTTT. Amino acids: CASSFRGINLPQHF.

This chain joins TRBV19 and TRBJ1-6; TRBD1 is a possible D gene (6 bases). Per the germline V gene, CDR1 is LNHDA and CDR2 is SQIVND (reference sequence). CDR3 length: 16 amino acids. V dropped 5 bases and J dropped 5 bases, with 16 bases sitting between them. CDR3: CASSPRGRGDNSPLHF. The CDR3 DNA follows: TGTGCCAGTAGTCCACGCGGCAGGGGAGATAATTCACCCCTCCACTTT.

The V call is TRBV6-2 or TRBV6-3, the J call TRBJ2-3; 14 bases match TRBD2. The ends lost 2 bases at V and 2 bases at J; junction bases unmatched: 6. This CDR3 has 18 amino acids. Germline CDR1 and CDR2: MNHEY and SVGEGT. The CDR3, as DNA: TGTGCCAGCAGTTACCCCCCGACTAGCGGGAGGGACACAGATACGCAGTATTTT. Its translation is CASSYPPTSGRDTDTQYF.

This clone was seen a few times. The gene calls are TRBV30 and TRBJ2-2; tentative D call: TRBD2 (6 bases). With 7 bases removed from V and 0 bases from J, the gap between germline ends came to 15 bases. The length of the CDR3 is 15 residues. CDR1 is GTSNPN, CDR2 SVGIG, per germline (reference sequence). CDR3 in amino acids: CALQKGLSNTGELFF. The CDR3 nucleotides read TGTGCCTTACAAAAGGGACTCTCGAACACCGGGGAGCTGTTTTTT.

The sample holds a few counts of this clone. This chain connects TRBV18 to TRBJ2-1, with TRBD2 matching over 8 bases. CDR1 and CDR2 from the germline V gene are KGHSH and LQKENI. V shed 2 bases and J 3 bases; nucleotides not matched to a gene: 3. The CDR3 runs to 15 residues. CDR3 nucleotides: TGTGCCAGCTCACCAGGTAGCGGGATCTACAATGAGCAGTTCTTC. Protein: CASSPGSGIYNEQFF.

V gene TRBV7-3 combines with J gene TRBJ1-3; a possible D gene is TRBD1 (6 bases). V was clipped by 5 bases and J by 5 bases, with 13 bases between them. The CDR3 length is 14 residues. CDR1 SGHTA and CDR2 FQGTGA come from the germline V gene. The CDR3, as DNA: TGTGCCAGCAGCCCTCCCAGGGGAAGAAACACCATATATTTT. Its translation: CASSPPRGRNTIYF.

The rearrangement uses TRBV7-2 and TRBJ2-7, with a tentative D call TRBD1 (6 bases). Germline V gives CDR1 SGHTA, CDR2 FQGNSA. The CDR3 has 14 amino acids. Trimming pared 1 base from V and 3 bases from J, leaving 10 bases between. Written as DNA, the CDR3 is TGTGCCAGCAGCTTAGGAGGACAGAACTACGAGCAGTACTTC. This encodes CASSLGGQNYEQYF.

This clone was counted a single time. J is TRBJ1-6 and V is TRBV4-2, with 7 positions matching TRBD1. J gave up 3 bases and V 0 bases, and 5 bases lay outside the gene matches. The CDR3 is 17 residues long. Germline assignment: CDR1 LGHNA and CDR2 YNFKEQ. The DNA of the CDR3 is TGTGCCAGCAGCCAAGATCCAGGACAGGACTATAATTCACCCCTCCACTTT. Its translation is CASSQDPGQDYNSPLHF.

The chain uses TRBV2 and TRBJ1-1; D is unresolved. This CDR3 is 14 amino acids long. Trimming stripped 4 bases from V and 0 bases from J, with 9 bases between. Germline CDR1 reads SNHLY; CDR2 reads FYNNEI. CDR3 in DNA: TGTGCCAGCAGTGGAGGCTTAGTGAACACTGAAGCTTTCTTT. Protein sequence: CASSGGLVNTEAFF.

The chain carries TRBV3-1 (or the pseudogene TRBV3-2) and TRBJ2-1, with 13 bases aligning to TRBD2. Germline V lookup: CDR1 LGHDT, CDR2 YNNKEL (reference sequence). Germline trimming cut 4 bases from V and 6 bases from J; bases unmatched to any gene: 6. The CDR3 has 16 residues. The chain's CDR3 is CASSPHTSGGGNEQFF. The CDR3 DNA follows: TGTGCCAGCAGCCCACATACTAGCGGGGGGGGCAATGAGCAGTTCTTC.

This clone was counted once. CDR3 DNA sequence: TGTGCCAGCAGTTATCGGAGGAGGGGGCAAATGAGGGGTCAGCCCCAGCATTTT. The encoded protein is CASSYRRRGQMRGQPQHF. This chain joins TRBV6-2 or TRBV6-3 and TRBJ1-5; 7 nucleotides align to TRBD1. V lost 3 bases and J lost 6; bases outside the gene matches: 17. The CDR3 runs to 18 residues. Germline CDR1 reads MNHEY; CDR2 reads SVGEGT.

The chain is built from TRBV5-1 and TRBJ2-3, with 7 bases identical to TRBD2. The germline V gene has CDR1 SGHRS and CDR2 YFSETQ. Unmatched junction bases numbered 5, after V lost 1 base and J lost 6 bases. The CDR3 totals 14 residues. The chain's CDR3 is CASSLSGAVDTQYF. CDR3 DNA: TGCGCCAGCAGCTTGAGCGGGGCAGTGGATACGCAGTATTTT.

This chain uses TRBV7-9 with TRBJ2-7; TRBD1 matches 10 bases. V gave up 2 bases and J gave up 1 base; unmatched junction bases: 2. Germline CDR1 SEHNR, CDR2 FQNEAQ (reference sequence). The CDR3 covers 15 residues. Here the CDR3 reads CASSLMGQGSYEQYF. The DNA of the CDR3 is TGTGCCAGCAGCTTAATGGGACAGGGGTCCTACGAGCAGTACTTC. The full variable domain, with the rest looked up from reference TRBV7-9 and TRBJ2-7, is DTGVSQNPRHKITKRGQNVTFRCDPISEHNRLYWYRQTLGQGPEFLTYFQNEAQLEKSRLLSDRFSAERPKGSFSTLEIQRTEQGDSAMYLCASSLMGQGSYEQYFGPGTRLTVT.

This rearrangement joins TRBV7-3 to TRBJ2-7, with 12 bases identical to TRBD1. The germline V gene has CDR1 SGHTA and CDR2 FQGTGA. CDR3 length equals 17 residues. Trimming cost V 3 bases and J 1 base; bases outside gene matches: 7. Written as DNA, the CDR3 is TGTGCCAGCAGCTTCGGGACAGGGGGCTGGAGGTCCTACGAGCAGTACTTC. It encodes CASSFGTGGWRSYEQYF.

This chain connects TRBV19 to TRBJ2-5; 8 positions match TRBD2. Germline CDR1 reads LNHDA; CDR2 reads SQIVND (reference sequence). V shed 6 bases and J 4 bases; nucleotides not matched to a gene: 10. The CDR3 totals 15 residues. CDR3 protein: CASSPRRGAGETQYF. CDR3 DNA: TGTGCCAGTAGCCCCCGGCGGGGGGCCGGAGAGACCCAGTACTTC.

This chain links TRBV7-9 with TRBJ1-1; the D is unclear. The CDR3 has 15 amino acids. Trimming took 0 bases from V and 3 from J, leaving 11 bases between them. Germline CDR1 SEHNR, CDR2 FQNEAQ (reference sequence). The CDR3 coding sequence is TGTGCCAGCAGCTTAGCCCCCCTCGGGGACACTGAAGCTTTCTTT. Translation: CASSLAPLGDTEAFF. The variable domain in full, completed from reference TRBV7-9 and TRBJ1-1, reads DTGVSQNPRHKITKRGQNVTFRCDPISEHNRLYWYRQTLGQGPEFLTYFQNEAQLEKSRLLSDRFSAERPKGSFSTLEIQRTEQGDSAMYLCASSLAPLGDTEAFFGQGTRLTVV.

V and J are TRBV5-1 and TRBJ2-7, with 11 nucleotides matching TRBD2. Germline V gene data show CDR1 as SGHRS and CDR2 as YFSETQ. Trimming at V came to 4 bases and at J to 4 bases, leaving 7 bases not matched to a gene. The CDR3 is 15 residues long. This CDR3 is CASSVSGGAWYEQYF. In DNA form, the CDR3 reads TGCGCCAGCAGCGTTAGCGGGGGGGCTTGGTACGAGCAGTACTTC.

This clone was observed once. The genes are TRBV19 and TRBJ1-1; 7 bases match TRBD1. Per germline, CDR1 LNHDA and CDR2 SQIVND (reference sequence). J lost 8 bases, V lost 1 base, and 4 bases had no gene match. This CDR3 spans 13 amino acids. Written as DNA, the CDR3 is TGTGCCAGTAGTATAGTAGGGGGCAGGGAAGCTTTCTTT. Encoded protein: CASSIVGGREAFF. The full variable domain, its missing parts supplied by reference TRBV19 and TRBJ1-1, is DGGITQSPKYLFRKEGQNVTLSCEQNLNHDAMYWYRQDPGQGLRLIYYSQIVNDFQKGDIAEGYSVSREKKESFPLTVTSAQKNPTAFYLCASSIVGGREAFFGQGTRLTVV.

This clone occurred a few times. This sequence joins TRBV30 and TRBJ1-2; 10 nucleotides match TRBD1. V shed 1 base, J shed 9 bases, and the junction held 5 bases outside the gene matches. The CDR3 is made up of 13 amino acids. Germline values: CDR1 GTSNPN, CDR2 SVGIG (reference sequence). The CDR3 DNA reads as TGTGCCTGGAGTGGGGGACAGGGGTACAGCTACACCTTC. Translating gives CAWSGGQGYSYTF.

J is TRBJ1-3 and V is TRBV5-6; 7 bases are a match to TRBD1. Germline-derived CDR1 and CDR2 are SGHDT and YYEEEE. The CDR3 totals 14 residues. Losses at the gene ends were 2 bases for V and 5 bases for J; bases not matched to a gene: 4. This CDR3 reads CASSFLRGRNTIYF. DNA for the CDR3: TGTGCCAGCAGCTTTCTCAGGGGGAGAAACACCATATATTTT. The full variable domain, with the rest looked up from reference TRBV5-6 and TRBJ1-3, is DAGVTQSPTHLIKTRGQQVTLRCSPKSGHDTVSWYQQALGQGPQFIFQYYEEEERQRGNFPDRFSGHQFPNYSSELNVNALLLGDSALYLCASSFLRGRNTIYFGEGSWLTVV.

The rearrangement uses TRBV11-3 and TRBJ2-5; perhaps TRBD2 as D (6 bases). V was clipped by 1 base and J by 5 bases, with 14 bases between them. The V gene's germline CDR1 is SGHNT and CDR2 YENEEA. The CDR3 spans 15 residues. The CDR3 spells CASSLGGLARETQYF. The CDR3 DNA is TGTGCCAGCAGCTTAGGGGGACTGGCCCGGGAGACCCAGTACTTC.

This sequence joins TRBV7-3 and TRBJ2-1; D is uncertain. Per germline, CDR1 SGHTA and CDR2 FQGTGA. The CDR3 has 15 residues. Trimming left V 3 bases short and J 2 bases short, with 11 bases between. CDR3 region: CASSFSLAPYNEQFF. DNA of the CDR3: TGTGCCAGCAGCTTCAGTCTCGCTCCCTACAATGAGCAGTTCTTC.